Below, 17 T cell receptor beta chains from the same sample are listed, as sequenced in a study of blood T cell repertoires in COVID-19. Produced via immunoSEQ multiplex PCR; TCRdb's table is partial and in-frame only. The repertoire includes 70,000 to 80,000 clones, roughly 84% of them detected once, and 10% to 15% sits in the top ten. Sequencing used peripheral blood. The receptors stem from a human donor in a cohort sampled during active COVID-19.

The V and J genes are TRBV9 and TRBJ1-1; 7 positions match TRBD1. In germline, CDR1 is SGDLS, CDR2 YYNGEE. The CDR3 totals 14 residues. The trim removed 3 bases at V and 3 bases at J, leaving 5 bases unmatched. This CDR3 reads CASSALDRYTEAFF. CDR3 DNA sequence: TGTGCCAGCAGCGCATTGGACAGGTACACTGAAGCTTTCTTT.

The chain uses TRBV9 and TRBJ2-5; D unclear. Looked up from germline, CDR1 is SGDLS and CDR2 is YYNGEE. Between the trimmed V and J ends, which lost 0 bases and 1 base, there was a span of 7 bases. The CDR3 runs 14 residues. CDR3 DNA sequence: TGTGCCAGCAGCGTAGGGGCGAGCCAAGAGACCCAGTACTTC. Its translation: CASSVGASQETQYF.

In its sample, this clone ranks as large. J is TRBJ1-6 and V is TRBV27; the D gene is possibly TRBD1 (6 bases). V shed 6 bases and J shed 10 bases, with 19 bases lying between them. This CDR3 region has 15 residues. Germline lookup yields CDR1 MNHEY and CDR2 SMNVEV (reference sequence). The CDR3 region is CASRGIGTLRSPLHF. Here the CDR3 DNA reads TGTGCCAGCAGGGGAATTGGGACACTGAGATCACCCCTCCACTTT.

The rearrangement joins TRBV3-1 (or the pseudogene TRBV3-2) to TRBJ1-2; 7 positions agree with TRBD1. This CDR3 is built from 14 residues. Germline-derived CDR1 and CDR2 are LGHDT and YNNKEL (reference sequence). V gave up 2 bases and J gave up 8 bases; unmatched junction bases: 8. The CDR3 here is CASSQPNRGGGYTF. The CDR3 coding sequence is TGTGCCAGCAGCCAACCCAACAGGGGTGGAGGCTACACCTTC.

This rearrangement joins TRBV12-3 or TRBV12-4 to TRBJ1-3; D gene uncertain. The CDR3 loop spans 12 amino acids. Trimming left V 2 bases short and J 3 bases short, with 2 bases between. CDR3 region: CASSLLGNTIYF. The CDR3 nucleotides read TGTGCCAGCAGTTTACTTGGAAACACCATATATTTT.

The rearrangement links TRBV28 to TRBJ2-7; 8 nucleotides match TRBD1. Germline values: CDR1 MDHEN, CDR2 SYDVKM. Germline trimming cut 6 bases from V and 2 bases from J; bases unmatched to any gene: 6. The CDR3 has 14 residues. The CDR3 sequence: CASRKPTGAYEQYF. CDR3 nucleotides: TGTGCCAGCAGGAAACCGACAGGGGCCTACGAGCAGTACTTC.

The gene calls are TRBV6-6 and TRBJ2-7; D is ambiguous. The CDR3 consists of 12 residues. V dropped 6 bases and J dropped 0 bases, with 6 bases sitting between them. Germline CDR1 is MNHNY and CDR2 is SVGAGI (reference sequence). CDR3 sequence: CASSPVSYEQYF. DNA for the CDR3: TGTGCCAGCAGCCCCGTCTCCTACGAGCAGTACTTC.

The V call is TRBV5-4, the J call TRBJ2-5; possibly TRBD2 for D (6 bases). Germline V gene sequence: CDR1 SGHNT, CDR2 YYREEE (reference sequence). CDR3 length: 14 residues. With 4 bases removed from V and 2 bases from J, the gap between germline ends came to 12 bases. The CDR3 loop is CASSGGDHQETQYF. The CDR3 DNA reads TGTGCCAGCAGCGGAGGGGACCATCAAGAGACCCAGTACTTC.

The J gene is TRBJ2-5, the V gene TRBV5-1; 9 bases fit TRBD1. The CDR3 contains 17 residues. Germline CDR1 reads SGHRS; CDR2 reads YFSETQ. V gave up 1 base and J gave up 3 bases; unmatched junction bases: 10. Here the CDR3 reads CASSLTPTGGGEETQYF. The CDR3 nucleotides are TGCGCCAGCAGCTTGACTCCGACAGGGGGAGGAGAAGAGACCCAGTACTTC.

As concerns this clone: The junction shows a germline mismatch at one end, possibly a read error. This chain connects TRBV4-1 to TRBJ2-5; 8 nucleotides align to TRBD1. The CDR3 has 14 residues. The germline V gene has CDR1 MGHRA and CDR2 YSYEKL. CDR3 DNA sequence: TGCACCAGCAGCCAAACAACAGGGGGGGAGACCCAGTACTTC. Translated: CTSSQTTGGETQYF.

The chain joins TRBV5-1 to TRBJ1-1; 8 bases agree with TRBD1. This CDR3 region has 15 residues. The V segment lost 4 bases and the J segment 0 bases; nucleotides outside the gene matches: 5. Germline lookup yields CDR1 SGHRS and CDR2 YFSETQ. For the CDR3, the DNA is TGCGCCAGCAGCACCGGGACAGGATTGAACACTGAAGCTTTCTTT. Its translation is CASSTGTGLNTEAFF.

The rearrangement uses TRBV3-1 (or the pseudogene TRBV3-2) and TRBJ2-2; TRBD2 might be the D (6 bases). V lost 4 bases and J 6 bases, leaving 12 bases between the germline ends. Germline-derived CDR1 and CDR2 are LGHDT and YNNKEL (reference sequence). There are 14 residues in the CDR3. CDR3 sequence reads: CASSPQEGSGELFF. The CDR3 DNA reads TGTGCCAGCAGCCCGCAGGAGGGCTCCGGGGAGCTGTTTTTT.

The V gene is TRBV6-5, the J gene TRBJ2-3; D not certain. V was cut by 6 bases and J by 2 bases, with 12 bases left in between. CDR1 and CDR2 from the germline V gene are MNHEY and SVGAGI. This CDR3 is 14 amino acids long. In DNA form, the CDR3 reads TGTGCCAGCAGCCTACAGAAAACCACAGATACGCAGTATTTT. This codes for CASSLQKTTDTQYF.

The chain employs TRBV28 and TRBJ1-5, with D tentatively TRBD1 (5 bases). CDR3 length: 13 amino acids. Trimming took 3 bases from V and 6 from J, leaving 9 bases between them. From germline, CDR1 is MDHEN and CDR2 SYDVKM. The chain's CDR3 is CASSLGGPQPQHF. CDR3 nucleotide sequence: TGTGCCAGCAGTTTGGGGGGTCCTCAGCCCCAGCATTTT.

The chain couples TRBV6-5 to TRBJ1-2, with 8 nucleotides matching TRBD1. CDR3 length: 16 amino acids. The J segment lost 4 bases and the V segment lost 2 bases, leaving 9 bases of the junction unmatched. Germline lookup yields CDR1 MNHEY and CDR2 SVGAGI. The CDR3, as DNA: TGTGCCAGCAGTTACCGGGGTGGACAGGGAGGCTATGGCTACACCTTC. It yields the protein CASSYRGGQGGYGYTF.

The chain carries TRBV11-3 and TRBJ2-2; 7 bases are shared with TRBD1. The V gene end was trimmed by 4 bases and the J gene end by 1 base; junction bases not matched to a gene: 3. Looked up from germline, CDR1 is SGHNT and CDR2 is YENEEA. The CDR3 is 15 residues long. As DNA, the CDR3 is TGTGCCAGCAGCTCCCGGACAGGGAACACCGGGGAGCTGTTTTTT. It codes for CASSSRTGNTGELFF.

V gene TRBV5-1 combines with J gene TRBJ1-1, with 8 bases that match TRBD1. Germline V gene lookup returns CDR1 SGHRS and CDR2 YFSETQ. The CDR3 sequence is 15 residues long. Unmatched junction bases numbered 6, after V lost 4 bases and J lost 1 base. The CDR3 reads CASSLRTGTNTEAFF. DNA for the CDR3: TGCGCCAGCAGCCTGCGGACAGGGACGAACACTGAAGCTTTCTTT.